This TCR beta chain is from a study of CD8+ T cells in alopecia areata. Broader study findings: Normal scalp showed lower clonality than lesional scalp, especially alopecia totalis/universalis.

Trimming shortened V by 6 bases and J by 15 bases, and 12 bases separated the two germline ends. The CDR3 has 10 residues. Per germline, CDR1 ENHRY and CDR2 SYGVKD. A remark on this clone: Its antigen remains unidentified.

cDNA serving as the sequencing template came from extracted, reverse transcribed RNA. Libraries were prepared by immunoSEQ multiplex PCR; TCRdb keeps only in-frame clonotypes and omits some of them. The sample has 150,000 or so clones, less than 80% seen once; the top ten hold roughly 10%. Alopecia areata patients provided lesional scalp punch biopsies and peripheral blood. Both CD4+ and CD8+ T cells were separated by sorting PBMCs. Sequencing used CD8+ T cells sorted from blood, obtained at week 0. This chain uses TRBV10-3 with TRBJ2-1, with D perhaps TRBD2 (6 bases). The source of this sequence is a human donor with alopecia areata. The CDR3 loop reads CAISLEGSFF. The CDR3 coding sequence is TGTGCCATCAGCTTGGAGGGCTCGTTCTTC.